The 13 T cell receptor beta chains given below trace back to one sample, sequenced in a study of cytomegalovirus exposure and HLA in healthy donors. Assay: immunoSEQ multiplex PCR; the TCRdb copy retains only in-frame clones and omits some. The sample yields some 220,000 clones, about 90% seen once. Sequencing was performed on PBMCs. The receptor set was obtained from a woman aged 18-29 years in good health and CMV-seronegative.

The genes are TRBV2 and TRBJ1-1; a weak D match, TRBD1 (5 bases). Trimming removed 2 bases at V and 10 bases at J, with 8 bases between. The CDR3 length is 11 residues. Germline loops: CDR1 SNHLY, CDR2 FYNNEI. The CDR3 spells CASSESRGAFF. The CDR3 DNA reads TGTGCCAGCAGTGAATCAAGGGGAGCTTTCTTT.

J is TRBJ1-5 and V is TRBV5-1; tentatively, D is TRBD1 (6 bases). V lost 0 bases and J 6 bases, leaving 19 bases between the germline ends. Germline CDR1 is SGHRS and CDR2 is YFSETQ. This CDR3 spans 17 amino acids. CDR3 sequence: CASSLVGGARVCQPQHF. CDR3 DNA sequence: TGCGCCAGCAGCTTGGTAGGGGGGGCGCGGGTTTGTCAGCCCCAGCATTTT.

The V call is TRBV2, the J call TRBJ1-3; 7 bases are a match to TRBD1. The CDR3 sequence is 15 residues long. Germline CDR1 SNHLY, CDR2 FYNNEI. Trimming removed 8 bases from V and 0 bases from J; junction bases left unmatched: 7. Here the CDR3 reads CASHRDRNSGNTIYF. The CDR3 DNA sequence: TGTGCCAGCCATAGGGACAGAAACTCTGGAAACACCATATATTTT. Full variable domain (rest looked up from reference TRBV2 and TRBJ1-3): EPEVTQTPSHQVTQMGQEVILRCVPISNHLYFYWYRQILGQKVEFLVSFYNNEISEKSEIFDDQFSVERPDGSNFTLKIRSTKLEDSAMYFCASHRDRNSGNTIYFGEGSWLTVV.

This clone was observed a single time. This chain connects TRBV4-1 to TRBJ1-1; D may be TRBD1 (5 bases). V was cut by 8 bases and J by 11 bases, with 24 bases left in between. Germline loops: CDR1 MGHRA, CDR2 YSYEKL. This CDR3 contains 14 residues. The DNA for the CDR3 is TGCGCCAGCCAAAGACAGATCACTGGCTATCGGGCTTTCTTT. Protein sequence: CASQRQITGYRAFF.

The gene calls are TRBV5-1 and TRBJ2-2; 8 bases map to TRBD2. Germline CDR1 and CDR2: SGHRS and YFSETQ. Trimming removed 1 base from V and 4 bases from J; junction bases left unmatched: 6. The length of the CDR3 is 16 residues. The CDR3 sequence: CASSLMSSGSTGELFF. CDR3 in DNA: TGCGCCAGCAGCTTGATGTCCAGCGGGAGCACCGGGGAGCTGTTTTTT. Drawing the rest from reference TRBV5-1 and TRBJ2-2, the complete variable domain is KAGVTQTPRYLIKTRGQQVTLSCSPISGHRSVSWYQQTPGQGLQFLFEYFSETQRNKGNFPGRFSGRQFSNSRSEMNVSTLELGDSALYLCASSLMSSGSTGELFFGEGSRLTVL.

V gene TRBV30 combines with J gene TRBJ1-1; D call uncertain. Germline CDR1 is GTSNPN and CDR2 is SVGIG (reference sequence). The CDR3 totals 13 residues. The V end was cut by 0 bases, the J end by 5 bases, with 10 bases between. CDR3 coding DNA: TGTGCCTGGAGTGTGGCATTATGGACTGAAGCTTTCTTT. Amino acids: CAWSVALWTEAFF.

The rearrangement joins TRBV19 to TRBJ1-2; D not resolved. Germline CDR1 reads LNHDA; CDR2 reads SQIVND (reference sequence). The ends were cut back, 2 bases at V and 5 bases at J, with 12 bases in the middle. CDR3 size: 14 residues. CDR3 in DNA: TGTGCCAGTAGTATAAGCCCGGGTCTGTATGGCTACACCTTC. The encoded protein is CASSISPGLYGYTF. Variable domain in full (rest from reference TRBV19 and TRBJ1-2): DGGITQSPKYLFRKEGQNVTLSCEQNLNHDAMYWYRQDPGQGLRLIYYSQIVNDFQKGDIAEGYSVSREKKESFPLTVTSAQKNPTAFYLCASSISPGLYGYTFGSGTRLTVV.

The chain combines TRBV29-1 with TRBJ2-3; 7 bases fit TRBD1. After removal of 4 bases from V and 5 bases from J, the junction contained 6 bases not matched to a gene. The CDR3 sequence is 13 residues long. Germline lookup yields CDR1 SQVTM and CDR2 ANQGSEA. CDR3 DNA sequence: TGCAGCGTTGGAGGGCAGGGGGTAGATACGCAGTATTTT. Translating gives CSVGGQGVDTQYF.

The chain couples TRBV30 to TRBJ2-7, with D possibly TRBD2 on 6 matching bases. The CDR3 extends over 15 amino acids. Trimming removed 0 bases at V and 0 bases at J, with 12 bases between. The germline CDR1 and CDR2 sequences are GTSNPN and SVGIG (reference sequence). CDR3: CAWSVQPGGSYEQYF. CDR3 DNA sequence: TGTGCCTGGAGTGTACAGCCCGGGGGCTCCTACGAGCAGTACTTC.

The table lists this clone with a few counts. The V and J genes are TRBV19 and TRBJ1-1; the D is unclear. The V gene's germline CDR1 is LNHDA and CDR2 SQIVND (reference sequence). V was shortened by 4 bases and J by 0 bases, with 9 bases between the two germline ends. The CDR3 has 14 amino acids. The CDR3 protein is CASSSSVLNTEAFF. CDR3 coding DNA: TGTGCCAGTAGTAGCAGTGTTTTGAACACTGAAGCTTTCTTT.

This clone was seen a single time. This rearrangement joins TRBV30 to TRBJ1-6; 9 bases are a match to TRBD1. The CDR3 extends over 15 amino acids. The germline CDR1 and CDR2 sequences are GTSNPN and SVGIG (reference sequence). Trimming at V came to 2 bases and at J to 10 bases, leaving 9 bases not matched to a gene. The CDR3 region has the DNA TGTGCCTGGAGTACCCTGGGACAGGGCGGATCACCCCTCCACTTT. It specifies CAWSTLGQGGSPLHF.

The chain carries TRBV11-2 and TRBJ2-7; D ambiguous. CDR3 length: 15 residues. Per germline, CDR1 SGHAT and CDR2 FQNNGV. The V end lost 5 bases, the J end lost 0 bases, and 14 bases lay between the germline ends. The CDR3 reads CASSRTYTVSYEQYF. DNA of the CDR3: TGTGCCAGCAGCCGAACTTATACAGTCTCCTACGAGCAGTACTTC.

The chain joins TRBV5-6 to TRBJ2-3; D is ambiguous. Germline assignment: CDR1 SGHDT and CDR2 YYEEEE. V lost 2 bases to trimming and J lost 6 bases, with 10 bases between them. This CDR3 is built from 13 residues. The CDR3 nucleotides are TGTGCCAGCAGCTTTCTGCGTATGGATACGCAGTATTTT. Protein sequence: CASSFLRMDTQYF.